The entry that follows covers one TCR beta chain sequence. The antigen it binds to is not known. No much larger clone is present one base from it, and per-base qualities are unavailable. The entry originates in a study of CD8+ T cells in alopecia areata (dated by TCRdb to 2017 to 2018). Broadly, across the study: The treated patients, all with moderate-to-severe alopecia areata, were enrolled in an open-label pilot trial of oral tofacitinib given at 5 to 10 mg twice daily. Tofacitinib was administered for 6 to 18 months, and 6 months of follow-up off drug were then conducted to assess delayed response and recurrence. The SALT score, which quantifies the percentage of affected scalp surface area, was used to measure disease severity in treated patients. The study used high-throughput TCRbeta sequencing to examine T cell clonal expansion in alopecia areata, in both the C3H/HeJ mouse model and human patients. Human TCRbeta sequencing covered scalp tissue and sorted CD4+ and CD8+ peripheral blood T cells from patchy and totalis/universalis alopecia areata patients and healthy controls. Biopsies were taken from tofacitinib-treated patients at baseline and again at 4 and 24 weeks into treatment, and several of those patients also had a later scalp biopsy. Clonality in the scalp was compared among normal scalp (n=4), patchy alopecia areata scalp (n=8), and alopecia totalis/universalis scalp (n=8). RNA was obtained with the PAXgene miRNA kit for fixed scalp, the miRNeasy kit for PBMCs, and the RNeasy kit for mouse skin. TCRbeta CDR3 regions were amplified by immunoSEQ multiplex PCR using 35 Vbeta forward and 13 Jbeta reverse primers.

Study-level results and caveats: Compared with mice, TCR sequences shared between patients were less clear, possibly partly because of HLA diversity across the patient population. Unlike mouse skin, which is dominated by gammadelta T cells, normal human skin has resident alphabeta T cells that are also sequenced, and this complicates analysis of the scalp TCR repertoire. During tofacitinib treatment, many expanded lesional clones stuck around in both scalp and blood, and this persistence may partly explain why relapse happens after treatment is stopped. Higher clonality and more expanded CD8+ clones were observed in lesional scalp than in normal scalp, particularly in alopecia totalis/universalis, a finding suggestive of antigenic drive. With tofacitinib, both scalp clonality and the number of expanded CD8+ clones among the top 100 scalp clones went down significantly. Because the treated cohort was small and had just a single nonresponder, larger studies are needed to establish links between baseline CD8+ expansion and response.

Library prep was done by the immunoSEQ multiplex PCR assay. For TCR sequencing, RNA was extracted from every sample and reverse transcribed into cDNA to serve as template. SuperScript III was used to make first-strand cDNA, primed with a 2:1 mix of oligo-dT and random hexamers. A synthetic immune receptor repertoire was used to assess amplification bias, and residual bias was removed computationally. Regarding the original processing steps: After raw reads were preprocessed to remove errors, the CDR3 was defined following IMGT conventions as running from the conserved cysteine to phenylalanine. Clonality was computed as 1 minus the Shannon entropy, with the entropy normalized by log2 of the number of productive unique TCRs. Whether scalp clones were CD4 or CD8 was inferred by matching scalp TCRbeta sequences against CD4 and CD8 repertoires sorted from blood. TCRdb mirrors the immuneACCESS table, restricted to in-frame sequences. Some clones are absent from its copies; in checked studies, under half trace to an unresolved V gene, and the reason for the others is unknown. D and trimming come from the DNA, and the V and J calls and clone size come from that table. In this sample the table shows about 180,000 clones, 58% of which occur a single time. The top ten clones comprise 16% of the sample.

In light of the paper, this sample's treatment or condition label describes: oral pan-JAK inhibitor, 5-10 mg twice daily. From alopecia areata patients, peripheral blood was collected along with lesional scalp punch biopsies. After PBMCs were isolated by density centrifugation and stained for CD3, CD4 and CD8, a FACSAria was used to sort CD4+ and CD8+ T cells. Reading the germline V gene (reference sequence) gives CDR1 GTSNPN and CDR2 SVGIG. The CDR3 covers 13 residues, taking in both the cysteine and the phenylalanine. The DNA shown is the 39-base CDR3, in frame from base 1. V is pared back by 8 bases and J by 8 bases, with 18 bases lying between the germline termini.

Sequenced material: CD4+ T cells sorted from blood, taken at approximately week 56, from a patient treated with tofacitinib. The chain is encoded by TRBV30 joined to TRBJ2-2; TRBD2 could be the D gene, as 5 bases match. The clonotype originates from a human donor with alopecia areata. The CDR3 corresponds to CAHAAGPNGELFF. The nucleotide sequence is TGTGCCCATGCCGCGGGCCCGAATGGGGAGCTGTTTTTT.